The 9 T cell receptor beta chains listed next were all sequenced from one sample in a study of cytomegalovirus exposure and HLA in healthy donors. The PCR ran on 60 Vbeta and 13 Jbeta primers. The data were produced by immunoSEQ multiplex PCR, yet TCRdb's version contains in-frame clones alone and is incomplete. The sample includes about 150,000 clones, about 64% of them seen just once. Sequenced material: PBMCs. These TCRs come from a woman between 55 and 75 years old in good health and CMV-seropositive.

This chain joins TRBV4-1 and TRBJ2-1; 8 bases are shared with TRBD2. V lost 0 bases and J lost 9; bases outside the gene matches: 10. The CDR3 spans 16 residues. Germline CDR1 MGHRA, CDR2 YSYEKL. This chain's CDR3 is CASSQDSYGRDGEQFF. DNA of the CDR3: TGCGCCAGCAGCCAAGATTCGTACGGGAGGGACGGTGAGCAGTTCTTC.

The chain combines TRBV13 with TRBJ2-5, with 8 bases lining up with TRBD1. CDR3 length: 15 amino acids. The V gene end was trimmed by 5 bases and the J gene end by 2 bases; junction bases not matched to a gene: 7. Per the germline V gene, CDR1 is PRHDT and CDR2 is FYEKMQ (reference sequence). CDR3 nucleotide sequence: TGTGCCAGCAGCATCCGACAGGGGCTACAAGAGACCCAGTACTTC. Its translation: CASSIRQGLQETQYF.

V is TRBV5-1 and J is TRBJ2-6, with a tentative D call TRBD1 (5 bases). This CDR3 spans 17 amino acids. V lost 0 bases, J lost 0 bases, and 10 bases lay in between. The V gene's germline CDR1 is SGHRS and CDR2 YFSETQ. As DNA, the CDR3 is TGCGCCAGCAGCTTGGGACAGACCCTCTCTGGGGCCAACGTCCTGACTTTC. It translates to CASSLGQTLSGANVLTF.

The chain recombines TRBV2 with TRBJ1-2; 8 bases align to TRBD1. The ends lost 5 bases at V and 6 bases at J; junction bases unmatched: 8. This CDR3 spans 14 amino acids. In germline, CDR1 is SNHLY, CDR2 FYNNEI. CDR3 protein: CASSPGGAGNGYTF. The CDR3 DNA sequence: TGTGCCAGCAGTCCAGGGGGCGCGGGGAATGGCTACACCTTC.

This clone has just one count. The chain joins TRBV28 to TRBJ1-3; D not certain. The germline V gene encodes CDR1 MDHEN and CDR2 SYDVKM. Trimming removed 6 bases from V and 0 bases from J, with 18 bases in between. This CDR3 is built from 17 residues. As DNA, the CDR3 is TGTGCCAGCAGCATACAGCCTCTACTCAACTCTGGAAACACCATATATTTT. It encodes CASSIQPLLNSGNTIYF.

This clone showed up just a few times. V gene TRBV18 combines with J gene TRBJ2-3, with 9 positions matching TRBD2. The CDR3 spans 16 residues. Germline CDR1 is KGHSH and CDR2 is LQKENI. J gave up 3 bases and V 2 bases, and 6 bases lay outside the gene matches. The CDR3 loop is CASSPSIAGVTDTQYF. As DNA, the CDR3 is TGTGCCAGCTCACCATCTATAGCGGGAGTAACAGATACGCAGTATTTT.

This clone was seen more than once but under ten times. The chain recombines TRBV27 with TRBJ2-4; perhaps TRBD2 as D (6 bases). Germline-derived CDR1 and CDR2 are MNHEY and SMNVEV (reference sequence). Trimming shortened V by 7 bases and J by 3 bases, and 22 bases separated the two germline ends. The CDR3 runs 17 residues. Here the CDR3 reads CASTLAEGTLVKNIQYF. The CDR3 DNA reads TGTGCCAGCACCCTTGCGGAGGGCACGCTAGTCAAAAACATTCAGTACTTC.

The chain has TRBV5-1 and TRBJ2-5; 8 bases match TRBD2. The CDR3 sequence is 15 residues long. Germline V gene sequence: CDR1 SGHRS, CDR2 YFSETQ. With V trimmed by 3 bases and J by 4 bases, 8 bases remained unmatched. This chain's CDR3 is CASSSSGGRGETQYF. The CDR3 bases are TGCGCCAGCAGCTCTTCGGGGGGGCGGGGAGAGACCCAGTACTTC. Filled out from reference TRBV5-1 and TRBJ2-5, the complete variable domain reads KAGVTQTPRYLIKTRGQQVTLSCSPISGHRSVSWYQQTPGQGLQFLFEYFSETQRNKGNFPGRFSGRQFSNSRSEMNVSTLELGDSALYLCASSSSGGRGETQYFGPGTRLLVL.

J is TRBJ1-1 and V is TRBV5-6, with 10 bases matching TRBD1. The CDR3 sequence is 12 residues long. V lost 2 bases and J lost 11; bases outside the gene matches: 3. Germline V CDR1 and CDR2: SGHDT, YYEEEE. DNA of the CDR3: TGTGCCAGCAGCTTCGGGACAGGGGTCGCTTTCTTT. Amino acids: CASSFGTGVAFF.